This T cell receptor (beta chain) was captured by sequencing in a study of CD8 T cells in Susac syndrome. Germline V gene lookup returns CDR1 KGHSH and CDR2 LQKENI. Trimming stripped 2 bases from V and 4 bases from J, with 11 bases between. This CDR3 contains 14 residues. RNA totalling roughly 0.45 to 1 ug underwent reverse transcription with random hexamers. It was immunoSEQ multiplex PCR that amplified TCR beta CDR3 across 54 Vbeta and 13 Jbeta. TCRdb reprocessed the immunoSEQ multiplex PCR reads with MiXCR, giving one entry per CDR3 protein. The table shows about 210,000 distinct CDR3 sequences, with 95% occurring only once. Whole-study findings and limits: It was acknowledged by the study that relatively few individuals were included in its TCR sequencing and HLA analysis.

As concerns this clonotype: As yet, its antigen is unknown.

CD8+ and CD4+ T cells from blood underwent TCR beta sequencing, which was carried out in a high-throughput format. In the multiple sclerosis control group, patients were treatment-naive and had stable or active relapsing-remitting disease. The V gene is TRBV18, the J gene TRBJ1-2; D is uncertain. Source material: CD4+ T cells from PBMCs. This TCR was recovered from a human donor with multiple sclerosis. In DNA, the CDR3 is TGTGCCAGCTCACCAGTGGGCACATTCTATGGCTACACCTTC. Translated, it gives CASSPVGTFYGYTF.